The sequence of this TCR beta chain was determined in a study of blood T cell repertoires in COVID-19. Per germline, CDR1 GTSNPN and CDR2 SVGIG (reference sequence). Trimming stripped 4 bases from V and 0 bases from J, with 9 bases between. The CDR3 is 13 residues long. TCRdb's copy holds only in-frame clones and misses some; the assay was immunoSEQ multiplex PCR. This table holds about 250,000 clones, 75% to 85% found once. The sequence derives from a woman in her seventies with acute or convalescent COVID-19. This chain connects TRBV30 to TRBJ1-2; D remains ambiguous. Sequencing used peripheral blood. CDR3 region: CAWMGLANYGYTF. Here the CDR3 DNA reads TGTGCCTGGATGGGCTTGGCTAACTATGGCTACACCTTC.